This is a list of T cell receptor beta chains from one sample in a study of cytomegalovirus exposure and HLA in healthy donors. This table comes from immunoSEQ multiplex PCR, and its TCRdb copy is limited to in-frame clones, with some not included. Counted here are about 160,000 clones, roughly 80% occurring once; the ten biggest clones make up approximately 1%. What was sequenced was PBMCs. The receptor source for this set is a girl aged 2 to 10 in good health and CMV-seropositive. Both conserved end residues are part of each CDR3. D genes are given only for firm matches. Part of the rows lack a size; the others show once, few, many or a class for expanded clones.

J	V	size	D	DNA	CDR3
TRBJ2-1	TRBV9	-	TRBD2	TGTGCCAGCAGCCCTCGACTAGCCGAAAACAATGAGCAGTTCTTC	CASSPRLAENNEQFF
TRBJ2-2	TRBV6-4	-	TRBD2	TGTGCCAGCAGCGGGGGGGACACCGGGGAGCTGTTTTTT	CASSGGDTGELFF
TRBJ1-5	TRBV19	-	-	TGTGCCAGTAGTATGAGGTTTGGGGGGGGTAATAGCAATCAGCCCCAGCATTTT	CASSMRFGGGNSNQPQHF
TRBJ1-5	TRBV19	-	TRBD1	TGTGCCAGTAGTATAGATCAGGGGGTACTCAATCAGCCCCAGCATTTT	CASSIDQGVLNQPQHF
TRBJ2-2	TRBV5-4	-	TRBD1	TGTGCCAGCAGCTTCAGACCGGGACAGGCGTTCGGGGAGCTGTTTTTT	CASSFRPGQAFGELFF
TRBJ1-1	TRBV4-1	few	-	TGCGCCAGCAGCCAAGATGGCAGGGGCCTCACTGAAGCTTTCTTT	CASSQDGRGLTEAFF
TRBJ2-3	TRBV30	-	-	TGTGCCTGGAGTCCCCGCCGACTAGTGCCTAGCACAGATACGCAGTATTTT	CAWSPRRLVPSTDTQYF
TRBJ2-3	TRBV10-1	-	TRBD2	TGCGCCAGCAGTGAACGGGACTACCCAGATACGCAGTATTTT	CASSERDYPDTQYF
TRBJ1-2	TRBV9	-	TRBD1	TGTGCCAGCAGCGCAACACCGACCGGGACAGGGGATTATGGCTACACCTTC	CASSATPTGTGDYGYTF
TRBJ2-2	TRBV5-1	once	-	TGCGCCAGCAGGCCACGCAAGGGGGTGGACACCGGGGAGCTGTTTTTT	CASRPRKGVDTGELFF
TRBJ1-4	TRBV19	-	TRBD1	TGTGCCAGTAGTACGCGCCGGGACAGGGTTAATGAAAAACTGTTTTTT	CASSTRRDRVNEKLFF
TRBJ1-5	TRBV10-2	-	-	TGCGCCAGCAGTGAGTCGGGAGGGTTGGGCAATCAGCCCCAGCATTTT	CASSESGGLGNQPQHF
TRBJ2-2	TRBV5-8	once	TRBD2	TGTGCCAGCAGCTCTTCAAGGACTAGCGGGAGATCGAACACCGGGGAGCTGTTTTTT	CASSSSRTSGRSNTGELFF
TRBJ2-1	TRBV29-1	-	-	TGCAGCGTTGAGGGTTCGGGGAGCTCCTACAATGAGCAGTTCTTC	CSVEGSGSSYNEQFF
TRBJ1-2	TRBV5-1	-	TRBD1	TGCGCCAGCAGCTCCCAGGGGGGCGGGAACTATGGCTACACCTTC	CASSSQGGGNYGYTF
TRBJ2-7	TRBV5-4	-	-	TGTGCCAGCAGCTCGGTCGGGGGAGACGAGCAGTACTTC	CASSSVGGDEQYF
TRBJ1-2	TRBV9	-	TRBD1	TGTGCCAGCAGCGTCGATCGGACAGGGAGTAGCGGTGGCTACACCTTC	CASSVDRTGSSGGYTF
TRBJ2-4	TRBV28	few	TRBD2	TGTGCCAGCAGTGCGATACCCTTTAGCGGGCTAGCCAAAAACATTCAGTACTTC	CASSAIPFSGLAKNIQYF
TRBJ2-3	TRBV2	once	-	TGTGCCAGCAGTGACAGGGGAGATACGCAGTATTTT	CASSDRGDTQYF
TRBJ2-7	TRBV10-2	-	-	TGCGCCAGCAGTTCGGCCGGGTTAAACTACGAGCAGTACTTC	CASSSAGLNYEQYF
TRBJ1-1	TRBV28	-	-	TGTGCCAGTTCCCTCGCTGAGACTGAAGCTTTCTTT	CASSLAETEAFF
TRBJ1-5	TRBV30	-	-	TGTGCCTGGAGTCGGGGAAGGAGCAATCAGCCCCAGCATTTT	CAWSRGRSNQPQHF
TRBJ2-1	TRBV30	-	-	TGTGCCTGGAAATTGGCGGGATTCTACAATGAGCAGTTCTTC	CAWKLAGFYNEQFF